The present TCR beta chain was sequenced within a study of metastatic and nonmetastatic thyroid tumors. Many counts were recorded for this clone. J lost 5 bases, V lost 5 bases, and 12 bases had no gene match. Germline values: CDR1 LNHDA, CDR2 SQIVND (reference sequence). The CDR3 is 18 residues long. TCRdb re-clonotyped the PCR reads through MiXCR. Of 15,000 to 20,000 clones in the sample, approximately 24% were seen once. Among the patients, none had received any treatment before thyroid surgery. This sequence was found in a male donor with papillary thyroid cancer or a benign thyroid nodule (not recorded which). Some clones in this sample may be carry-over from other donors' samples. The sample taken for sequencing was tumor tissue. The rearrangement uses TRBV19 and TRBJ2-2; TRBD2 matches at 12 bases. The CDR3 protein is CASSPSFGLAGKTGELFF. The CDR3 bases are TGTGCCAGTAGTCCCTCCTTCGGACTAGCGGGAAAGACCGGGGAGCTGTTTTTT.